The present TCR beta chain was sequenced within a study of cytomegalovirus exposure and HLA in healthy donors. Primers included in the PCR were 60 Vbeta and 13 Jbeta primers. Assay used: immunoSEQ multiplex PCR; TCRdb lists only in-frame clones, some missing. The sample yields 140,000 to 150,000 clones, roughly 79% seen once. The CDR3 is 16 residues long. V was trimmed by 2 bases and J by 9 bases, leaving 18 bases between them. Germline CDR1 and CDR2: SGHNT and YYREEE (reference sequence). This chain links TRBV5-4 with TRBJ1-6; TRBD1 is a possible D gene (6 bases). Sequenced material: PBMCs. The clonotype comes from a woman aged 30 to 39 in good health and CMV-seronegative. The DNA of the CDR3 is TGTGCCAGCAGCTTAAAACCACAGGGTATGGGTTCACCCCTCCACTTT. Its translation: CASSLKPQGMGSPLHF.